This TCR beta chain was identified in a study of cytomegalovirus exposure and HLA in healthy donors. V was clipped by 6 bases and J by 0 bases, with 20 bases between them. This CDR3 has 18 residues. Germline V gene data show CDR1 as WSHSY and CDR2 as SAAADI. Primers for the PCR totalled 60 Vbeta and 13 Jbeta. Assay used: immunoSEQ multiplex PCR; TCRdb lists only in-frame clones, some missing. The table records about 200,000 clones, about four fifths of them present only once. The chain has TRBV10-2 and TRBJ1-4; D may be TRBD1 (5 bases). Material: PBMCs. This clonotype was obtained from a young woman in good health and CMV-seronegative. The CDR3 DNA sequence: TGCGCCAGCAGACCCGCGACAGATCTCAGATCAACTAATGAAAAACTGTTTTTT. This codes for CASRPATDLRSTNEKLFF.